A single sample is the source of the 12 T cell receptor beta chains below, sequenced in a study of blood T cell repertoires in COVID-19. Generated by immunoSEQ multiplex PCR, the TCRdb table keeps only in-frame clones and is missing some. The sample contains about 120,000 clones, roughly 87% of which appear only once. Input material: peripheral blood. These receptor sequences come from a man older than 75 with acute or convalescent COVID-19.

V usage is TRBV14 and J usage is TRBJ2-5; D is possibly TRBD2 (7 bases). Germline V CDR1 and CDR2: SGHDN, FVKESK. Trimming took 4 bases from V and 5 from J, leaving 14 bases between them. This CDR3 comprises 14 residues. The CDR3 DNA is TGTGCCAGCAGCCCCTGGGGGGGGCGCGAGACCCAGTACTTC. Residues: CASSPWGGRETQYF.

The V gene is TRBV29-1, the J gene TRBJ2-1; D is ambiguous. Germline V gives CDR1 SQVTM, CDR2 ANQGSEA. The CDR3 extends over 14 amino acids. Trimming took 1 base from V and 0 from J, leaving 7 bases between them. CDR3 nucleotides: TGCAGCGTTGAAGGCTCGAGCTCCTACAATGAGCAGTTCTTC. It yields the protein CSVEGSSSYNEQFF.

The chain uses TRBV4-1 and TRBJ1-2, with 12 bases fitting TRBD1. The CDR3 covers 16 residues. CDR1 MGHRA and CDR2 YSYEKL come from the germline V gene. V lost 0 bases to trimming and J lost 6 bases; unmatched junction nucleotides: 5. CDR3 sequence: CASSQDPGQGANGYTF. In nucleotides, the CDR3 is TGCGCCAGCAGCCAAGATCCGGGACAGGGGGCCAATGGCTACACCTTC.

The chain combines TRBV19 with TRBJ1-2; TRBD1 aligns across 8 bases. Per germline, CDR1 LNHDA and CDR2 SQIVND (reference sequence). J lost 2 bases, V lost 2 bases, and 7 bases had no gene match. This CDR3 has 16 amino acids. CDR3 sequence: CASSISWTGTNYGYTF. The CDR3 bases are TGTGCCAGTAGTATATCCTGGACAGGGACCAACTATGGCTACACCTTC. The whole variable domain, filled in from reference TRBV19 and TRBJ1-2, reads DGGITQSPKYLFRKEGQNVTLSCEQNLNHDAMYWYRQDPGQGLRLIYYSQIVNDFQKGDIAEGYSVSREKKESFPLTVTSAQKNPTAFYLCASSISWTGTNYGYTFGSGTRLTVV.

About this clone itself: One end of the junction fails to match germline, which may point to a read error. The chain employs TRBV7-8 and TRBJ1-5, with a tentative D call TRBD1 (5 bases). From germline, CDR1 is SGHVS and CDR2 FQNEAQ. The length of the CDR3 is 14 residues. As DNA, the CDR3 is TGTGCCAGCAGCCTAGCCCAGGGTAATCAGCCCCAGCATTTT. It codes for CASSLAQGNQPQHF.

The CDR3 spells CASEGLAGANNEQFF. The CDR3 DNA is TGCGCCAGCGAAGGACTAGCGGGGGCCAACAATGAGCAGTTCTTC. The V gene is TRBV5-1, the J gene TRBJ2-1, with 13 bases that match TRBD2. Germline CDR1 SGHRS, CDR2 YFSETQ. The CDR3 spans 15 residues. Trimming removed 7 bases from V and 5 bases from J; junction bases left unmatched: 6.

The chain is built from TRBV7-9 and TRBJ2-1; D is possibly TRBD2 (5 bases). Germline V gene lookup returns CDR1 SEHNR and CDR2 FQNEAQ (reference sequence). Trimming removed 5 bases at V and 6 bases at J, with 17 bases between. This CDR3 region has 15 residues. CDR3 DNA: TGTGCCAGCAGCGCCGGGATGGGGAGCGGCAATGAGCAGTTCTTC. Protein product: CASSAGMGSGNEQFF.

The V call is TRBV9, the J call TRBJ1-3; TRBD1 matches 8 bases. Germline assignment: CDR1 SGDLS and CDR2 YYNGEE. The CDR3 is made up of 15 amino acids. The V gene end was trimmed by 3 bases and the J gene end by 2 bases; junction bases not matched to a gene: 4. The CDR3 region has the DNA TGTGCCAGCAGCGCCCCACAGGGGGCTGGAAACACCATATATTTT. Translated: CASSAPQGAGNTIYF.

The V and J genes are TRBV30 and TRBJ2-7, with 12 nucleotides matching TRBD1. In germline, CDR1 is GTSNPN, CDR2 SVGIG (reference sequence). The CDR3 is made up of 14 amino acids. V shed 1 base and J 4 bases; nucleotides not matched to a gene: 2. The CDR3 is CAWSGDRGLYEQYF. CDR3 coding DNA: TGTGCCTGGAGTGGGGACAGGGGGCTATACGAGCAGTACTTC. Supplemented by reference TRBV30 and TRBJ2-7, the full variable domain reads SQTIHQWPATLVQPVGSPLSLECTVEGTSNPNLYWYRQAAGRGLQLLFYSVGIGQISSEVPQNLSASRPQDRQFILSSKKLLLSDSGFYLCAWSGDRGLYEQYFGPGTRLTVT.

The V call is TRBV29-1, the J call TRBJ2-3; TRBD2 might be the D (6 bases). Per germline, CDR1 SQVTM and CDR2 ANQGSEA. Trimming left V 5 bases short and J 4 bases short, with 10 bases between. The CDR3 has 12 residues. CDR3 sequence: CSVHGSADTQYF. Here the CDR3 DNA reads TGCAGCGTTCACGGGAGTGCAGATACGCAGTATTTT.

The chain links TRBV5-1 to TRBJ1-2; 10 nucleotides match TRBD1. The CDR3 contains 16 residues. Unmatched junction bases numbered 6, after V lost 0 bases and J lost 4 bases. Germline V lookup: CDR1 SGHRS, CDR2 YFSETQ. The CDR3 reads CASSLDADRGFYGYTF. In nucleotides, the CDR3 is TGCGCCAGCAGCTTGGATGCGGACAGGGGGTTCTATGGCTACACCTTC. The variable domain in full, completed from reference TRBV5-1 and TRBJ1-2, reads KAGVTQTPRYLIKTRGQQVTLSCSPISGHRSVSWYQQTPGQGLQFLFEYFSETQRNKGNFPGRFSGRQFSNSRSEMNVSTLELGDSALYLCASSLDADRGFYGYTFGSGTRLTVV.

The chain uses TRBV7-2 and TRBJ2-7; 8 bases fit TRBD1. Germline V lookup: CDR1 SGHTA, CDR2 FQGNSA. J lost 6 bases, V lost 2 bases, and 6 bases had no gene match. The CDR3 has 14 residues. CDR3 sequence: CASSLPTQGGEQYF. The CDR3 region has the DNA TGTGCCAGCAGCTTACCAACACAGGGGGGCGAGCAGTACTTC.